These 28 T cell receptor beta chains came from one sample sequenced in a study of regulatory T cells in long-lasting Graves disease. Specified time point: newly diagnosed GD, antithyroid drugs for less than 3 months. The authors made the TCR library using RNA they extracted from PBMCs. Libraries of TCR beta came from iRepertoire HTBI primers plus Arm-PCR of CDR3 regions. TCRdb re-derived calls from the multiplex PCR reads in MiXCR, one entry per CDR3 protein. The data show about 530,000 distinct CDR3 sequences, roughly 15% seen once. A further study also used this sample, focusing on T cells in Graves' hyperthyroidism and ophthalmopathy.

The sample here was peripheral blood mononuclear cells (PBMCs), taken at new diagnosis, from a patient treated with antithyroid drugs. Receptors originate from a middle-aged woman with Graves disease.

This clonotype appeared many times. CDR3 residues: CASSYGTIVGYGYTF. The CDR3 DNA is TGTGCCAGCAGTTACGGGACAATTGTAGGCTATGGCTACACCTTC. The chain is built from TRBV6-5 and TRBJ1-2; possible D gene TRBD1, 6 bases. Trimming took off 2 bases at V and 4 bases at J, with 14 bases between the two ends. CDR3 length equals 15 residues. Germline values: CDR1 MNHEY, CDR2 SVGAGI.

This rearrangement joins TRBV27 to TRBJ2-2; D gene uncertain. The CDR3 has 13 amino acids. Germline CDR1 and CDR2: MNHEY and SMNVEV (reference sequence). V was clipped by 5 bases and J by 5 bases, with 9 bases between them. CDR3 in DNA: TGTGCCAGCAGTCGCTCCCAGACCGGGGAGCTGTTTTTT. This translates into CASSRSQTGELFF.

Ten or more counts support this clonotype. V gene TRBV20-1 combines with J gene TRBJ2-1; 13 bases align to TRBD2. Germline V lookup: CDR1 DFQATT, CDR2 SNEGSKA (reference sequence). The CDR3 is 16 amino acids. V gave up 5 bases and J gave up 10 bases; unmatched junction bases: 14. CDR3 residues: CSAASGTSGATEEQFF. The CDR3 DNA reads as TGCAGTGCTGCCTCCGGGACTAGCGGGGCGACAGAGGAGCAGTTCTTC.

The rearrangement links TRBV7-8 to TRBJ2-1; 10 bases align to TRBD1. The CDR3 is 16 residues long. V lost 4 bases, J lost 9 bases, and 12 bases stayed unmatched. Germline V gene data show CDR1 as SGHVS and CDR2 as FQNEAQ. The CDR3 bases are TGTGCCAGCAGCTCTTTCCCTCGGGGACAGGGGTCTGAGCAGTTCTTC. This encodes CASSSFPRGQGSEQFF.

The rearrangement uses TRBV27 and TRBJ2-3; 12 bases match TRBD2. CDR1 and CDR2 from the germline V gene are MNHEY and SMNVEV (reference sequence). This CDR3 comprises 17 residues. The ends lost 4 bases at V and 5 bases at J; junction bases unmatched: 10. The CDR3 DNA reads TGTGCCAGCAGTTCCCTCCCCCTAGCGGGGGGGGGAGATACGCAGTATTTT. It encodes CASSSLPLAGGGDTQYF.

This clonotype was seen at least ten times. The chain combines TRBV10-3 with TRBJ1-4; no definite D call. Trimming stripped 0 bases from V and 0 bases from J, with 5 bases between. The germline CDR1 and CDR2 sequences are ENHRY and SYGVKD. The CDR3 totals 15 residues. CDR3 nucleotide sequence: TGTGCCATCAGTGAGTCGGCAGCAACTAATGAAAAACTGTTTTTT. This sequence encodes CAISESAATNEKLFF.

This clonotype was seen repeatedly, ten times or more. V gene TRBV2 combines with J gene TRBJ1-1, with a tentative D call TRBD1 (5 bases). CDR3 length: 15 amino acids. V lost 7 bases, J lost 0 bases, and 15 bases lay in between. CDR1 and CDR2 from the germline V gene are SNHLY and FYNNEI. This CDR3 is CASKETGLMNTEAFF. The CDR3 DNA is TGTGCCAGCAAGGAGACGGGACTGATGAACACTGAAGCTTTCTTT.

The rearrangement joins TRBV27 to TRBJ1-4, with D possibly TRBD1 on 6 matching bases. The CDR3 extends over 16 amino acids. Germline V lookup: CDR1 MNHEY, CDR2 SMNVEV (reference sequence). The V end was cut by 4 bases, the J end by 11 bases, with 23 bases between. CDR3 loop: CASSSLDRVGSRKLFF. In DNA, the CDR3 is TGTGCCAGCAGTTCACTGGACAGAGTGGGGTCGAGGAAACTGTTTTTT. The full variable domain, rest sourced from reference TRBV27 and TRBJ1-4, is EAQVTQNPRYLITVTGKKLTVTCSQNMNHEYMSWYRQDPGLGLRQIYYSMNVEVTDKGDVPEGYKVSRKEKRNFPLILESPSPNQTSLYFCASSSLDRVGSRKLFFGSGTQLSVL.

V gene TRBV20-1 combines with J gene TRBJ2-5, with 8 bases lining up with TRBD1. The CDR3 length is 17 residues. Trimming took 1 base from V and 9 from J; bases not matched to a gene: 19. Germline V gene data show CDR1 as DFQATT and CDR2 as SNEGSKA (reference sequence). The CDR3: CSARAGLRGQGEGAQYF. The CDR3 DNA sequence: TGCAGTGCTAGAGCTGGTTTGCGAGGACAGGGTGAAGGGGCCCAGTACTTC.

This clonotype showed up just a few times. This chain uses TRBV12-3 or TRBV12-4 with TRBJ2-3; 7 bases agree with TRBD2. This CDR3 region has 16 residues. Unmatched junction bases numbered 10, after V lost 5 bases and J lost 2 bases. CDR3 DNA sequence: TGTGCCAGCAGTGAAACAGTCGGGGGGACCACAGATACGCAGTATTTT. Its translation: CASSETVGGTTDTQYF.

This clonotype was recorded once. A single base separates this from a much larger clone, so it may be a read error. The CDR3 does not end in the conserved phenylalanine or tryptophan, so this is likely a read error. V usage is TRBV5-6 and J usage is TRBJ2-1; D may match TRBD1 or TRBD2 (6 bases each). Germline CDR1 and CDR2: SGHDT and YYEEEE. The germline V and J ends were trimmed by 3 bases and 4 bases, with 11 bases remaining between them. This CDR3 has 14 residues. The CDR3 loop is CASSWEDSYNEQFS. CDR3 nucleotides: TGTGCCAGCAGCTGGGAGGACAGTTACAATGAGCAGTTCTCC.

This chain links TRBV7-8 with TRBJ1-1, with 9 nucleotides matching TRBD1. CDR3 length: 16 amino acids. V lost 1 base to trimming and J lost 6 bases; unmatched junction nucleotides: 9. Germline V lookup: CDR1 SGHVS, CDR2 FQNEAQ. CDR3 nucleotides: TGTGCCAGCAGCTTAGGAGAGGACAGGGGAGGGGCTGAAGCTTTCTTT. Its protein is CASSLGEDRGGAEAFF.

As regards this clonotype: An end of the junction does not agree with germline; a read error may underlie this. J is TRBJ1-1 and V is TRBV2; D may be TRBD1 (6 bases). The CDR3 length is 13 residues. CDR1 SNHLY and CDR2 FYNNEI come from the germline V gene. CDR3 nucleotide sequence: TGTGCCAGCAGGGGGGAGACAGGCACTGAAGCTTCCTTT. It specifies CASRGETGTEASF.

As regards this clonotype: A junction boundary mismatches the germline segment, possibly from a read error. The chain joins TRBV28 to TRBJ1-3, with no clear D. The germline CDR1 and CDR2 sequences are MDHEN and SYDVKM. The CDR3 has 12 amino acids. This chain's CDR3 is CTSSFSGNTIYF. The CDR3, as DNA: TGTACCAGCAGTTTTTCTGGAAACACCATATATTTT.

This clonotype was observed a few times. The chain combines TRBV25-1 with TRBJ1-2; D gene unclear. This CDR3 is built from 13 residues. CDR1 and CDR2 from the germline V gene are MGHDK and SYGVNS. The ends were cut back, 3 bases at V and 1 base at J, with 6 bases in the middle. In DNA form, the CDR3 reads TGTGCCAGCAGTGAGCAGCTTAACTATGGCTACACCTTC. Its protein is CASSEQLNYGYTF.

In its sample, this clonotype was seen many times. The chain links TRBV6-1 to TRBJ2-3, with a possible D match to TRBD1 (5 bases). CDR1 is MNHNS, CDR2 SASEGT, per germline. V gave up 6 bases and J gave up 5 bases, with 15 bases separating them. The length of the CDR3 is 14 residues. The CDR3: CASRAGHVGDTQYF. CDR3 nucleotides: TGTGCCAGCAGAGCCGGACATGTCGGAGATACGCAGTATTTT.

The CDR3 reads CASSLIGPWSGNTIYF. The CDR3 DNA follows: TGTGCCAGCAGCTTAATCGGGCCATGGTCAGGAAACACCATATATTTT. The rearrangement links TRBV7-2 to TRBJ1-3; D not certain. The V end was cut by 2 bases, the J end by 4 bases, with 15 bases between. The germline CDR1 and CDR2 sequences are SGHTA and FQGNSA. The CDR3 sequence is 16 residues long.

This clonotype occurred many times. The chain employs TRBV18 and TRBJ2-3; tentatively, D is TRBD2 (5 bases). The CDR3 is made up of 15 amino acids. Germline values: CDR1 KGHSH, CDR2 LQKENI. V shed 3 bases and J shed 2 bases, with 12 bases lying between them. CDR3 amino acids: CASSPPGLATDTQYF. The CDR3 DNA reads TGTGCCAGCTCACCCCCCGGACTTGCCACAGATACGCAGTATTTT.

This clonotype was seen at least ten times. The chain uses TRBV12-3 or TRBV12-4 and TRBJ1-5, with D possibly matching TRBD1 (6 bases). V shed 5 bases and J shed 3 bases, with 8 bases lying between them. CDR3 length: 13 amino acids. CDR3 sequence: CASSTGYNQPQHF. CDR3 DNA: TGTGCCAGCAGTACAGGGTACAATCAGCCCCAGCATTTT.

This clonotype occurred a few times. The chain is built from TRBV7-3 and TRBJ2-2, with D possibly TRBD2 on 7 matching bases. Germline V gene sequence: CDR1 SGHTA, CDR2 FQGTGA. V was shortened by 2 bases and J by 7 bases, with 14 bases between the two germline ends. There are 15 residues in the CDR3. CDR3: CASSLGGGAGGELFF. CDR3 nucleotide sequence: TGTGCCAGCAGCTTAGGAGGGGGGGCCGGCGGGGAGCTGTTTTTT.

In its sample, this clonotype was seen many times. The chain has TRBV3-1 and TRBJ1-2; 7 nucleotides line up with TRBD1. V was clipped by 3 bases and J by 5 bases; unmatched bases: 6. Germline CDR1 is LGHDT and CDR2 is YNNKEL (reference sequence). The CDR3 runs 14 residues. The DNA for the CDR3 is TGTGCCAGCAGCCACGAGACAGGGATTTATGGCTACACCTTC. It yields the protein CASSHETGIYGYTF.

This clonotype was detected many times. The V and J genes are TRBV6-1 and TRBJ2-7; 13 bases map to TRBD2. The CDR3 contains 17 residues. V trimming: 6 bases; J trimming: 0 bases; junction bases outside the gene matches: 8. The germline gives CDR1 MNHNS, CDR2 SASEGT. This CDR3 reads CASRKVGTSGNSYEQYF. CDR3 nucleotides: TGTGCCAGCAGGAAAGTCGGGACTAGCGGGAACTCCTACGAGCAGTACTTC.

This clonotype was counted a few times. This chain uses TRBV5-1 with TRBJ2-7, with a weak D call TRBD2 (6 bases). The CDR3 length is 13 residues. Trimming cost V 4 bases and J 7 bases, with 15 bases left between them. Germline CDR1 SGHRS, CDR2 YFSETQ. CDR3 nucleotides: TGCGCCAGCAGCCCGCTCTGGGGAGGAGAGCAGTACTTC. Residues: CASSPLWGGEQYF. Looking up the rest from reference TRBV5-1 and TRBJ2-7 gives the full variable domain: KAGVTQTPRYLIKTRGQQVTLSCSPISGHRSVSWYQQTPGQGLQFLFEYFSETQRNKGNFPGRFSGRQFSNSRSEMNVSTLELGDSALYLCASSPLWGGEQYFGPGTRLTVT.

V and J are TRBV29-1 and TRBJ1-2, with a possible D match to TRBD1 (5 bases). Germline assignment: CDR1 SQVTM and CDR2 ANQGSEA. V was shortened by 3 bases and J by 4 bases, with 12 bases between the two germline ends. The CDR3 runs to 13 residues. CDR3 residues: CSVESREVYGYTF. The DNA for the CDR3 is TGCAGCGTTGAGTCCAGGGAGGTCTATGGCTACACCTTC.

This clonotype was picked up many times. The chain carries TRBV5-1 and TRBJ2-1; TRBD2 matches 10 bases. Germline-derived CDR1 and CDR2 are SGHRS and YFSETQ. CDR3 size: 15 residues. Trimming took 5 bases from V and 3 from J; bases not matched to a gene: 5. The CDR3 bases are TGCGCCAGCAGTACTCTAGCGGGGGTCTACAATGAGCAGTTCTTC. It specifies CASSTLAGVYNEQFF.

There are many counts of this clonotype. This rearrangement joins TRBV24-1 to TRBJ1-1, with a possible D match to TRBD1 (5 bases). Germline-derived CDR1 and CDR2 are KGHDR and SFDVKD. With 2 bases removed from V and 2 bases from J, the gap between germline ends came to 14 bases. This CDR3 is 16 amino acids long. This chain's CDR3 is CATSDSGTPFNTEAFF. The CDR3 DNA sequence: TGTGCCACCAGTGATTCCGGGACCCCTTTTAACACTGAAGCTTTCTTT.

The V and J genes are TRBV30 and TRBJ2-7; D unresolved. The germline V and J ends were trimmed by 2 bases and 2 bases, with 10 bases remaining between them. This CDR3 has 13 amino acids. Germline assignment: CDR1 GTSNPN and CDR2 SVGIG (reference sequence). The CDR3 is CAWSTLGPYEQYF. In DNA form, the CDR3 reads TGTGCCTGGAGTACCCTTGGCCCCTACGAGCAGTACTTC. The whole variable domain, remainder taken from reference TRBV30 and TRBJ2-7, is SQTIHQWPATLVQPVGSPLSLECTVEGTSNPNLYWYRQAAGRGLQLLFYSVGIGQISSEVPQNLSASRPQDRQFILSSKKLLLSDSGFYLCAWSTLGPYEQYFGPGTRLTVT.

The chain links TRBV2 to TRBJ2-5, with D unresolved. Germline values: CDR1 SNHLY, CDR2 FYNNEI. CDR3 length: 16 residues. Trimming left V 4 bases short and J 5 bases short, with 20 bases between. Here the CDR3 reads CASSVTAAESLETQYF. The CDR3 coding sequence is TGTGCCAGCAGTGTCACCGCAGCAGAATCGCTGGAGACCCAGTACTTC.